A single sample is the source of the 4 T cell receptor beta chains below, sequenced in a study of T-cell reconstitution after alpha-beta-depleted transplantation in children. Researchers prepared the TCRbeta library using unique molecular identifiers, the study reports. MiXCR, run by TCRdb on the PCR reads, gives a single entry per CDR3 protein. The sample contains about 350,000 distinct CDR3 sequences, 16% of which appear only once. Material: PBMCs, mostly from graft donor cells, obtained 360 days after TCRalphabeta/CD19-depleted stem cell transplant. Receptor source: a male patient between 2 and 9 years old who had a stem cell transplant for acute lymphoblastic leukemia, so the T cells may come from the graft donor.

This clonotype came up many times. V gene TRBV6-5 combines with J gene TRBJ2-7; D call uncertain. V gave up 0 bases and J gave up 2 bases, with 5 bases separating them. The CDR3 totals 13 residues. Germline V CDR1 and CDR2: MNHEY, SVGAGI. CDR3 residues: CASSYSPAYEQYF. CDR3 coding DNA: TGTGCCAGCAGTTACTCCCCAGCCTACGAGCAGTACTTC.

As DNA, the CDR3 is TGTGCCAGCAGTTTAATAGACAGGGGGCTCACAGATACGCAGTATTTT. It codes for CASSLIDRGLTDTQYF. The chain couples TRBV28 to TRBJ2-3, with 10 bases fitting TRBD1. The CDR3 contains 16 residues. The germline V gene has CDR1 MDHEN and CDR2 SYDVKM. The ends lost 2 bases at V and 2 bases at J; junction bases unmatched: 4.

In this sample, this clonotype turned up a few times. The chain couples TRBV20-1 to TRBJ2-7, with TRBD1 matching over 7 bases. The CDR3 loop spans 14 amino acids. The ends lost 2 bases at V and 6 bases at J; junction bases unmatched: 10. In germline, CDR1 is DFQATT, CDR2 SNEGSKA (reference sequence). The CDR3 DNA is TGCAGTGCTAGAAGATATACAGGGGAAGCCGAGCAGTACTTC. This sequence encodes CSARRYTGEAEQYF.

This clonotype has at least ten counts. CDR3 region: CASSFGTLDYEQYF. In DNA form, the CDR3 reads TGTGCCAGCAGTTTCGGGACATTGGACTACGAGCAGTACTTC. This sequence joins TRBV28 and TRBJ2-7; tentatively, D is TRBD1 (6 bases). There are 14 residues in the CDR3. The ends were cut back, 3 bases at V and 3 bases at J, with 12 bases in the middle. CDR1 and CDR2 (germline): MDHEN, SYDVKM.